Presented here are 27 T cell receptor beta chains from one specimen sequenced in a study of cytomegalovirus exposure and HLA in healthy donors. 13 Jbeta primers and 60 Vbeta primers were used for the PCR. Profiled with immunoSEQ multiplex PCR; TCRdb holds only in-frame clones, not every one. Here the sample spans about 130,000 clones, around 63% being singletons. The sample comprised PBMCs. The receptors originated from a human donor in good health.

The J gene is TRBJ2-5, the V gene TRBV25-1, with TRBD1 matching over 8 bases. The J call may be wrong; the DNA end is better matched by TRBJ2-7. Germline V CDR1 and CDR2: MGHDK, SYGVNS. CDR3 length equals 16 residues. In DNA, the CDR3 is TGTGCCAGCAGTGTGGATCTCACAGGGGGGTTCCACGAGCAGTACTTC. Translation: CASSVDLTGGFHEQYF.

The J gene is TRBJ2-7, the V gene TRBV6-1; TRBD2 matches at 7 bases. This CDR3 is built from 13 residues. V trimming: 5 bases; J trimming: 3 bases; junction bases outside the gene matches: 4. In germline, CDR1 is MNHNS, CDR2 SASEGT. The DNA of the CDR3 is TGTGCCAGCAGTTCCAGGACTAGCTACGAGCAGTACTTC. Protein sequence: CASSSRTSYEQYF.

The V and J genes are TRBV5-4 and TRBJ2-7; D perhaps matches TRBD2 (5 bases). The CDR3 loop spans 13 amino acids. Per the germline V gene, CDR1 is SGHNT and CDR2 is YYREEE (reference sequence). The V gene lost 0 bases and the J gene lost 2 bases, with 6 bases spanning the gap. The chain's CDR3 is CASSLASPYEQYF. CDR3 coding DNA: TGTGCCAGCAGCTTGGCTAGCCCCTACGAGCAGTACTTC.

This clone was detected a few times. This specimen includes other DNA sequences encoding the same CDR3. The chain has TRBV27 and TRBJ2-7; 7 bases map to TRBD1. V shed 5 bases, J shed 2 bases, and the junction held 3 bases outside the gene matches. The germline gives CDR1 MNHEY, CDR2 SMNVEV (reference sequence). This CDR3 has 13 amino acids. In nucleotides, the CDR3 is TGTGCCAGCAGTCCAGGACAGGCCTACGAGCAGTACTTC. Its protein is CASSPGQAYEQYF.

This clone was recorded a few times. J is TRBJ2-1 and V is TRBV11-3; 7 bases match TRBD1. The V gene's germline CDR1 is SGHNT and CDR2 YENEEA. J was trimmed by 2 bases and V by 4 bases; bases with no gene match: 5. The CDR3 has 15 amino acids. The chain's CDR3 is CASSSRGGPYNEQFF. The CDR3 bases are TGTGCCAGCAGCTCCCGAGGGGGCCCCTACAATGAGCAGTTCTTC.

The chain joins TRBV6-5 to TRBJ2-1, with 11 positions matching TRBD2. The CDR3 loop spans 14 amino acids. Germline CDR1 reads MNHEY; CDR2 reads SVGAGI. The J segment lost 9 bases and the V segment lost 6 bases, leaving 7 bases of the junction unmatched. The CDR3 bases are TGTGCCAGCAGAGTAGCGGGAGGGCGGCGTGAGCAGTTCTTC. This gives the protein CASRVAGGRREQFF.

This clone came up a few times. The chain carries TRBV9 and TRBJ1-4; maybe TRBD1 (5 bases). The ends were cut back, 0 bases at V and 3 bases at J, with 6 bases in the middle. The CDR3 covers 14 residues. Germline lookup yields CDR1 SGDLS and CDR2 YYNGEE. The CDR3 DNA follows: TGTGCCAGCAGCGTAGCAGGGTCTAATGAAAAACTGTTTTTT. It translates to CASSVAGSNEKLFF.

This clone was detected a few times. The CDR3, as DNA: TGCGCCAGCAGCCAAGGGGCTAGCGGGAGTGGTACAGATACGCAGTATTTT. Protein: CASSQGASGSGTDTQYF. The V call is TRBV5-1, the J call TRBJ2-3, with 10 positions matching TRBD2. CDR3 length equals 17 residues. Per the germline V gene, CDR1 is SGHRS and CDR2 is YFSETQ. V lost 4 bases to trimming and J lost 3 bases; unmatched junction nucleotides: 11.

The J gene is TRBJ2-1, the V gene TRBV15, with 11 bases lining up with TRBD2. Unmatched junction bases numbered 10, after V lost 2 bases and J lost 4 bases. This CDR3 is 18 amino acids long. The germline V gene encodes CDR1 LNHNV and CDR2 YYDKDF (reference sequence). For the CDR3, the DNA is TGTGCCACCAGCAGATCCCTACTAGCGGGAGAGACGTACAATGAGCAGTTCTTC. Protein product: CATSRSLLAGETYNEQFF.

The chain combines TRBV9 with TRBJ2-5, with 9 bases identical to TRBD1. The CDR3 spans 16 residues. V lost 0 bases to trimming and J lost 5 bases; unmatched junction nucleotides: 8. Per germline, CDR1 SGDLS and CDR2 YYNGEE. CDR3 in DNA: TGTGCCAGCAGCGTAGGCGGGGACAGGGCTCGGGAGACCCAGTACTTC. Amino acids: CASSVGGDRARETQYF. The whole variable domain, remainder taken from reference TRBV9 and TRBJ2-5, is DSGVTQTPKHLITATGQRVTLRCSPRSGDLSVYWYQQSLDQGLQFLIQYYNGEERAKGNILERFSAQQFPDLHSELNLSSLELGDSALYFCASSVGGDRARETQYFGPGTRLLVL.

This clone has just a few counts. V and J are TRBV29-1 and TRBJ2-6; 8 bases are shared with TRBD2. V was clipped by 6 bases and J by 0 bases; unmatched bases: 7. Germline V gives CDR1 SQVTM, CDR2 ANQGSEA. The CDR3 totals 16 residues. DNA for the CDR3: TGCAGCGTCGCGGGGCGGGAGGCCTCTGGGGCCAACGTCCTGACTTTC. This sequence encodes CSVAGREASGANVLTF.

The chain has TRBV18 and TRBJ2-2; 12 bases are shared with TRBD1. The V gene end was trimmed by 3 bases and the J gene end by 4 bases; junction bases not matched to a gene: 3. The CDR3 is made up of 16 amino acids. Per the germline V gene, CDR1 is KGHSH and CDR2 is LQKENI. CDR3: CASSPGQGATTGELFF. Here the CDR3 DNA reads TGTGCCAGCTCACCGGGACAGGGGGCGACCACCGGGGAGCTGTTTTTT. Full variable domain (rest looked up from reference TRBV18 and TRBJ2-2): NAGVMQNPRHLVRRRGQEARLRCSPMKGHSHVYWYRQLPEEGLKFMVYLQKENIIDESGMPKERFSAEFPKEGPSILRIQQVVRGDSAAYFCASSPGQGATTGELFFGEGSRLTVL.

The CDR3 nucleotides are TGTGCCAGCAGTTCCCCGGGACAGGGGGCAGGCGAGCAGTACTTC. Its translation: CASSSPGQGAGEQYF. This chain uses TRBV28 with TRBJ2-7, with TRBD1 identical over 12 bases. Germline V gene sequence: CDR1 MDHEN, CDR2 SYDVKM. V gave up 4 bases and J gave up 6 bases; unmatched junction bases: 7. This CDR3 spans 15 amino acids.

V is TRBV28 and J is TRBJ2-2; maybe TRBD1 (5 bases). This CDR3 has 13 amino acids. Germline-derived CDR1 and CDR2 are MDHEN and SYDVKM. V lost 3 bases, J lost 5 bases, and 7 bases lay in between. CDR3 in amino acids: CASSFRQTGELFF. CDR3 sequence (DNA): TGTGCCAGCAGTTTTCGACAGACCGGGGAGCTGTTTTTT.

This clone has only one observation. The chain has TRBV7-8 and TRBJ2-1, with 13 positions matching TRBD2. The CDR3 covers 18 residues. Germline V gene data show CDR1 as SGHVS and CDR2 as FQNEAQ. The ends lost 0 bases at V and 5 bases at J; junction bases unmatched: 7. CDR3 in amino acids: CASSLARGGTSGDNEQFF. The CDR3 DNA follows: TGTGCCAGCAGCTTAGCGCGGGGGGGGACTAGCGGGGACAATGAGCAGTTCTTC.

This clone is a singleton in its sample. The chain links TRBV28 to TRBJ2-2, with 11 bases that match TRBD1. Germline V gives CDR1 MDHEN, CDR2 SYDVKM. The J segment lost 6 bases and the V segment lost 7 bases, leaving 7 bases of the junction unmatched. CDR3 size: 15 residues. The CDR3 sequence is CASNSGQGASGELFF. The DNA of the CDR3 is TGTGCCAGCAATTCCGGACAGGGGGCCTCCGGGGAGCTGTTTTTT.

The genes are TRBV12-5 and TRBJ2-3; 11 positions agree with TRBD2. The CDR3 totals 20 residues. Germline lookup yields CDR1 LGHNT and CDR2 FRNRAP. V trimming: 0 bases; J trimming: 5 bases; junction bases outside the gene matches: 16. CDR3 sequence reads: CASGLVLSAGGSGRGDTQYF. CDR3 nucleotide sequence: TGTGCTAGTGGTTTGGTACTATCCGCTGGGGGTAGCGGGAGGGGAGATACGCAGTATTTT. The complete variable domain, with remaining parts taken from reference TRBV12-5 and TRBJ2-3, reads DARVTQTPRHKVTEMGQEVTMRCQPILGHNTVFWYRQTMMQGLELLAYFRNRAPLDDSGMPKDRFSAEMPDATLATLKIQPSEPRDSAVYFCASGLVLSAGGSGRGDTQYFGPGTRLTVL.

The genes are TRBV5-1 and TRBJ2-1; D not resolved. Deletions cut 0 bases from V and 3 bases from J, with 4 bases between. The CDR3 runs to 13 residues. CDR1 and CDR2 (germline): SGHRS, YFSETQ. The CDR3, as DNA: TGCGCCAGCAGCTTGGACAGCTACAATGAGCAGTTCTTC. Protein product: CASSLDSYNEQFF.

This clone has just a few counts. The CDR3 nucleotides read TGTGCCAGCAGCCCACAACAGGGAGAAGGAAACACCATATATTTT. This gives the protein CASSPQQGEGNTIYF. The rearrangement joins TRBV5-4 to TRBJ1-3; D is perhaps TRBD1 (6 bases). This CDR3 spans 15 amino acids. Trimming removed 4 bases at V and 4 bases at J, with 15 bases between. Germline CDR1 is SGHNT and CDR2 is YYREEE (reference sequence).

The chain is built from TRBV11-1 and TRBJ2-7, with TRBD1 matching over 7 bases. This CDR3 has 13 amino acids. Germline loops: CDR1 SGHAT, CDR2 FQDESV (reference sequence). J was trimmed by 0 bases and V by 5 bases; bases with no gene match: 1. CDR3 DNA: TGTGCCAGCAGCCGGGACAGCTCCTACGAGCAGTACTTC. It yields the protein CASSRDSSYEQYF.

This rearrangement joins TRBV29-1 to TRBJ2-7, with TRBD1 matching over 9 bases. With V trimmed by 5 bases and J by 3 bases, 5 bases remained unmatched. CDR3 length: 13 amino acids. The germline V gene encodes CDR1 SQVTM and CDR2 ANQGSEA. The CDR3 is CSVLGTGYYEQYF. In DNA, the CDR3 is TGCAGCGTTCTGGGGACAGGGTACTACGAGCAGTACTTC.

The DNA for the CDR3 is TGTGCCAGCAGTTTCCGGGTTCACAAGGAAGCTTTCTTT. Residues: CASSFRVHKEAFF. V and J are TRBV28 and TRBJ1-1; D is undetermined. The germline V gene has CDR1 MDHEN and CDR2 SYDVKM. The CDR3 extends over 13 amino acids. The germline V and J ends were trimmed by 3 bases and 8 bases, with 13 bases remaining between them.

This clone was detected a few times. This sequence joins TRBV5-6 and TRBJ2-1; maybe TRBD2 (6 bases). The CDR3 extends over 15 amino acids. Germline V gene lookup returns CDR1 SGHDT and CDR2 YYEEEE. Between the trimmed V and J ends, which lost 3 bases and 5 bases, there was a span of 15 bases. This chain's CDR3 is CASSSVGEENNEQFF. The CDR3 nucleotides are TGTGCCAGCAGCTCTGTGGGGGAGGAGAACAATGAGCAGTTCTTC. Combining the CDR3 with reference TRBV5-6 and TRBJ2-1 gives the whole variable domain DAGVTQSPTHLIKTRGQQVTLRCSPKSGHDTVSWYQQALGQGPQFIFQYYEEEERQRGNFPDRFSGHQFPNYSSELNVNALLLGDSALYLCASSSVGEENNEQFFGPGTRLTVL.

This clone came up a few times. This chain uses TRBV7-9 with TRBJ2-3; TRBD2 agrees at 13 bases. V trimming: 5 bases; J trimming: 5 bases; junction bases outside the gene matches: 16. Germline CDR1 SEHNR, CDR2 FQNEAQ (reference sequence). CDR3 length: 19 residues. The CDR3 coding sequence is TGTGCCAGCAGCGCGACTACGACAACTAGCGGGAGGGCATTAGATACGCAGTATTTT. Encoded protein: CASSATTTTSGRALDTQYF. Full variable domain (rest looked up from reference TRBV7-9 and TRBJ2-3): DTGVSQNPRHKITKRGQNVTFRCDPISEHNRLYWYRQTLGQGPEFLTYFQNEAQLEKSRLLSDRFSAERPKGSFSTLEIQRTEQGDSAMYLCASSATTTTSGRALDTQYFGPGTRLTVL.

The gene calls are TRBV19 and TRBJ2-7; tentative D call: TRBD1 (6 bases). The CDR3 loop spans 15 amino acids. Per the germline V gene, CDR1 is LNHDA and CDR2 is SQIVND (reference sequence). The V end was cut by 4 bases, the J end by 1 base, with 14 bases between. The CDR3 DNA is TGTGCCAGTAGTACCCCCCCCAGGGGATCCTACGAGCAGTACTTC. It codes for CASSTPPRGSYEQYF.

This clone has more than one count but fewer than ten. V gene TRBV6-1 combines with J gene TRBJ2-6; 7 bases are a match to TRBD1. Germline V gene data show CDR1 as MNHNS and CDR2 as SASEGT. The CDR3 is made up of 15 amino acids. The junction had 6 bases not matched to a gene; V was cut back by 8 bases and J by 2 bases. The CDR3 sequence is CASERQGPGANVLTF. DNA for the CDR3: TGTGCCAGCGAACGACAGGGACCTGGGGCCAACGTCCTGACTTTC.

The chain uses TRBV19 and TRBJ2-6, with TRBD1 as a possible D gene (6 bases). Germline values: CDR1 LNHDA, CDR2 SQIVND (reference sequence). This CDR3 has 15 amino acids. Trimming shortened V by 3 bases and J by 2 bases, and 8 bases separated the two germline ends. CDR3 region: CASSMDRPGANVLTF. CDR3 coding DNA: TGTGCCAGTAGTATGGACAGACCTGGGGCCAACGTCCTGACTTTC.